This passage covers 13 T cell receptor beta chains from one sample sequenced in a study of CD8+ T cells in alopecia areata. As for treatment: oral pan-JAK inhibitor, 5-10 mg twice daily. RNA was extracted and reverse transcribed into cDNA as the sequencing template. TCRdb keeps only in-frame clones here, not all; method: immunoSEQ multiplex PCR. The sample records roughly 280,000 clones, roughly 63% being singletons. The material was CD4+ T cells sorted from blood, obtained at week 52, from a patient treated with tofacitinib. These TCRs come from a human donor with alopecia areata.

The sample holds a few counts of this clone. This chain joins TRBV2 and TRBJ2-1; possibly TRBD1 or TRBD2 for D (5 bases each). With 4 bases removed from V and 7 bases from J, the gap between germline ends came to 14 bases. Germline V gives CDR1 SNHLY, CDR2 FYNNEI. The CDR3 length is 14 residues. CDR3 in amino acids: CASSVQPGANEQFF. CDR3 DNA sequence: TGTGCCAGCAGTGTCCAGCCCGGGGCTAATGAGCAGTTCTTC.

The CDR3 nucleotides read TGTGCCAGCAGATTCGACAGTGGATTAGCCAAAAACATTCAGTACTTC. Amino acid sequence: CASRFDSGLAKNIQYF. The chain carries TRBV6-6 and TRBJ2-4; possibly TRBD1 for D (5 bases). There are 16 residues in the CDR3. CDR1 is MNHNY, CDR2 SVGAGI, per germline (reference sequence). The V and J ends lost 6 bases and 0 bases respectively, with 15 bases between them.

This chain connects TRBV11-1 to TRBJ2-7; D gene uncertain. The V gene's germline CDR1 is SGHAT and CDR2 FQDESV (reference sequence). The CDR3 consists of 12 residues. The germline V and J ends were trimmed by 4 bases and 4 bases, with 8 bases remaining between them. The CDR3 reads CASSSGTYEQYF. DNA for the CDR3: TGTGCCAGCAGCTCTGGAACATACGAGCAGTACTTC. The full variable domain, its missing parts supplied by reference TRBV11-1 and TRBJ2-7, is EAEVAQSPRYKITEKSQAVAFWCDPISGHATLYWYRQILGQGPELLVQFQDESVVDDSQLPKDRFSAERLKGVDSTLKIQPAELGDSAMYLCASSSGTYEQYFGPGTRLTVT.

J is TRBJ2-5 and V is TRBV5-4, with 10 bases that match TRBD1. V lost 4 bases, J lost 4 bases, and 4 bases stayed unmatched. The germline V gene encodes CDR1 SGHNT and CDR2 YYREEE (reference sequence). CDR3 length: 14 amino acids. CDR3 coding DNA: TGTGCCAGCAGCCCGGGGACAGGGGCAGAGACCCAGTACTTC. Protein: CASSPGTGAETQYF.

The V call is TRBV5-1, the J call TRBJ1-2; no definite D call. The CDR3 spans 14 residues. V shed 7 bases and J shed 4 bases, with 17 bases lying between them. Germline V gene lookup returns CDR1 SGHRS and CDR2 YFSETQ. CDR3 nucleotide sequence: TGCGCCAGCTCGCTTGGGGAGGAGTCCTATGGCTACACCTTC. This translates into CASSLGEESYGYTF.

The chain has TRBV6-6 and TRBJ2-5; D gene ambiguous. This CDR3 is built from 14 residues. Trimming pared 2 bases from V and 2 bases from J, leaving 9 bases between. Germline values: CDR1 MNHNY, CDR2 SVGAGI (reference sequence). CDR3: CASSYRLAQETQYF. As DNA, the CDR3 is TGTGCCAGCAGTTACAGATTGGCTCAAGAGACCCAGTACTTC.

The chain links TRBV5-4 to TRBJ2-3; 8 nucleotides agree with TRBD1. Per the germline V gene, CDR1 is SGHNT and CDR2 is YYREEE (reference sequence). The CDR3 is 16 residues long. V dropped 0 bases and J dropped 2; count of bases not matched to a gene: 5. CDR3 sequence reads: CASSLDAGGSTDTQYF. The DNA for the CDR3 is TGTGCCAGCAGCTTGGATGCAGGGGGCTCCACAGATACGCAGTATTTT.

This rearrangement joins TRBV5-1 to TRBJ2-1; D is ambiguous. The germline V gene has CDR1 SGHRS and CDR2 YFSETQ. V was shortened by 1 base and J by 7 bases, with 0 bases between the two germline ends. The CDR3 has 10 amino acids. The CDR3 sequence: CASSLNEQFF. Written as DNA, the CDR3 is TGCGCCAGCAGCTTGAATGAGCAGTTCTTC.

The sample holds a few counts of this clone. V usage is TRBV29-1 and J usage is TRBJ2-5; 7 bases map to TRBD2. J gave up 5 bases and V 6 bases, and 6 bases lay outside the gene matches. CDR1 and CDR2 (germline): SQVTM, ANQGSEA. The CDR3 consists of 12 residues. The CDR3 here is CSVATAGETQYF. The DNA for the CDR3 is TGCAGCGTGGCGACAGCGGGGGAGACCCAGTACTTC. Combining the CDR3 with reference TRBV29-1 and TRBJ2-5 gives the whole variable domain SAVISQKPSRDICQRGTSLTIQCQVDSQVTMMFWYRQQPGQSLTLIATANQGSEATYESGFVIDKFPISRPNLTFSTLTVSNMSPEDSSIYLCSVATAGETQYFGPGTRLLVL.

The gene calls are TRBV4-1 and TRBJ1-5; TRBD1 is a possible D gene (6 bases). V was clipped by 2 bases and J by 0 bases, with 11 bases between them. Looked up from germline, CDR1 is MGHRA and CDR2 is YSYEKL. This CDR3 has 16 residues. CDR3 residues: CASSQITGNSNQPQHF. The CDR3 DNA sequence: TGCGCCAGCAGCCAAATCACAGGGAATAGCAATCAGCCCCAGCATTTT.

The V gene is TRBV4-1, the J gene TRBJ2-1; 8 bases are shared with TRBD1. V trimming: 4 bases; J trimming: 0 bases; junction bases outside the gene matches: 8. The germline V gene has CDR1 MGHRA and CDR2 YSYEKL. This CDR3 contains 17 residues. CDR3 coding DNA: TGCGCCAGCAGCCGACTCGGACAGGGATCCTCCTACAATGAGCAGTTCTTC. It specifies CASSRLGQGSSYNEQFF.

This chain uses TRBV15 with TRBJ2-6; possibly TRBD1 for D (6 bases). This CDR3 spans 19 amino acids. V gave up 4 bases and J gave up 0 bases, with 19 bases separating them. The V gene's germline CDR1 is LNHNV and CDR2 YYDKDF (reference sequence). CDR3: CATSTLTGPQNSGANVLTF. In DNA form, the CDR3 reads TGTGCCACCAGCACACTAACAGGGCCCCAAAACTCTGGGGCCAACGTCCTGACTTTC.

J is TRBJ1-1 and V is TRBV5-5; no definite D call. This CDR3 is built from 13 residues. CDR1 is SGHKS and CDR2 is YYEKEE in the germline V gene (reference sequence). Trimming took off 2 bases at V and 3 bases at J, with 8 bases between the two ends. Here the CDR3 reads CASSFVVDTEAFF. CDR3 sequence (DNA): TGTGCCAGCAGCTTCGTAGTGGACACTGAAGCTTTCTTT.